The T cell receptor beta chain under discussion was sequenced for a study of regulatory T cells in long-lasting Graves disease. This sample's time point: newly diagnosed GD, antithyroid drugs for less than 3 months. With RNA extracted from PBMCs as input, the TCR library was made. In this sample, this clonotype turned up many times. Trimming stripped 3 bases from V and 3 bases from J, with 8 bases between. The CDR3 has 13 residues. The germline gives CDR1 SGHTA, CDR2 FQGNSA. Library construction for TCR beta used iRepertoire HTBI primers and Arm-PCR of CDR3 regions. TCRdb re-analysed the multiplex PCR reads in MiXCR, keeping a single row per CDR3 protein. The sample contains about 220,000 distinct CDR3 sequences, approximately 16% of which appear only once.

The chain uses TRBV7-2 and TRBJ2-5; a weak D match, TRBD2 (5 bases). This clonotype was sampled from a female donor with Graves disease. The starting material was peripheral blood mononuclear cells (PBMCs), obtained at new diagnosis, from a patient treated with antithyroid drugs. CDR3 sequence: CASSFYGKETQYF. DNA of the CDR3: TGTGCCAGCAGCTTCTACGGGAAAGAGACCCAGTACTTC.